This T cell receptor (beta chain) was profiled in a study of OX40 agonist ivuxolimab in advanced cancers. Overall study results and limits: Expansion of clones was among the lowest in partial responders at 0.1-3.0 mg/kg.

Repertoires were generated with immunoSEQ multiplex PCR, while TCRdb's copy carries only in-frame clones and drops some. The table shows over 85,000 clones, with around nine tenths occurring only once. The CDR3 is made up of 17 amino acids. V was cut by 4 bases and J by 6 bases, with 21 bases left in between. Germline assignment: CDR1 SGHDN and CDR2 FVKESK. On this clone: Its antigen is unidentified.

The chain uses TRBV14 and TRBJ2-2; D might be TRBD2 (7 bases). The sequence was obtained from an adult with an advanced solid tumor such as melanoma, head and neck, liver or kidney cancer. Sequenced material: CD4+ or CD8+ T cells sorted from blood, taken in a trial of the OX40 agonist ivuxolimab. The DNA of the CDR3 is TGTGCCAGCAGCCCAAGCGGGACATCGCGCCGCGCCGGGGAGCTGTTTTTT. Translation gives CASSPSGTSRRAGELFF. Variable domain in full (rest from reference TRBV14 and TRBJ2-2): EAGVTQFPSHSVIEKGQTVTLRCDPISGHDNLYWYRRVMGKEIKFLLHFVKESKQDESGMPNNRFLAERTGGTYSTLKVQPAELEDSGVYFCASSPSGTSRRAGELFFGEGSRLTVL.